This T cell receptor (beta chain) derives from a study of siplizumab effects on memory and regulatory T cells. Here immunoSEQ multiplex PCR was the method, and the copy in TCRdb shows in-frame clones only, minus some. The sample has approximately 100,000 clones, about 91% seen once. With V trimmed by 2 bases and J by 4 bases, 11 bases remained unmatched. CDR1 SGHVS and CDR2 FQNEAQ come from the germline V gene. This CDR3 comprises 18 residues. The receptor was isolated from a human donor in good health. Some clones in this sample may be carry-over from other donors' samples. The rearrangement links TRBV7-8 to TRBJ2-5, with TRBD1 matching over 12 bases. Sequences were obtained from CD4+ T cells sorted from blood. The CDR3 loop reads CASSLKGWGTGGGETQYF. CDR3 in DNA: TGTGCCAGCAGCTTAAAAGGGTGGGGGACAGGGGGCGGAGAGACCCAGTACTTC.